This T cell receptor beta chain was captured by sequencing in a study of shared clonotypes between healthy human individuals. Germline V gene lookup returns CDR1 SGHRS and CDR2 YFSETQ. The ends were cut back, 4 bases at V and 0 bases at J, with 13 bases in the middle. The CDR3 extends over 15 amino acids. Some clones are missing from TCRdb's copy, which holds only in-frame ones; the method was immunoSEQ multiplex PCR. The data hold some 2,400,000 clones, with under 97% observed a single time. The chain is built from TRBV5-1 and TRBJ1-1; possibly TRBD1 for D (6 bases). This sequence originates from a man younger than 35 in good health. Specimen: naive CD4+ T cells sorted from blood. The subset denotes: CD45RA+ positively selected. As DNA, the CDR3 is TGCGCCAGCAGCCCAGGAGACAGGTTGAACACTGAAGCTTTCTTT. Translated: CASSPGDRLNTEAFF.